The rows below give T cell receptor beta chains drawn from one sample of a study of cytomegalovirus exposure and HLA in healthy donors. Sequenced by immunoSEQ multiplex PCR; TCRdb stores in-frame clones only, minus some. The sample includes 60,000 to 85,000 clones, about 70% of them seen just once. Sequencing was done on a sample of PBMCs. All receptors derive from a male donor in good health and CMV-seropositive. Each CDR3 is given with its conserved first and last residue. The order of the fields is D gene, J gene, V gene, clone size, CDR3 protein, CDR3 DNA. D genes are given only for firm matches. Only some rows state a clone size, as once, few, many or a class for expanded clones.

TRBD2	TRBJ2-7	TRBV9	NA	CASSVGAGGGAEQYF	TGTGCCAGCAGCGTCGGAGCGGGGGGAGGGGCCGAGCAGTACTTC
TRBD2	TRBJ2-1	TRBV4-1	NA	CASRDIAGNGDNEQFF	TGCGCCAGCAGGGACATAGCGGGAAACGGCGACAATGAGCAGTTCTTC
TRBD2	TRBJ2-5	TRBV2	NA	CASSEALAGKETQYF	TGTGCCAGCAGTGAAGCATTAGCGGGTAAAGAGACCCAGTACTTC
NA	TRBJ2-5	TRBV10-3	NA	CAISEPGETQYF	TGTGCCATCAGTGAGCCAGGGGAGACCCAGTACTTC
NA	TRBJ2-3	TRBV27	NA	CASSLLGRGGTDTQYF	TGTGCCAGCAGTTTACTCGGGCGGGGAGGCACAGATACGCAGTATTTT
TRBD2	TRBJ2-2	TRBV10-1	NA	CASLYDGRVTRGAVF	TGCGCCAGCCTCTATGACGGGAGGGTTACCCGGGGAGCTGTTTTT
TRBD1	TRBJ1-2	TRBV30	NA	CAWTLQGANYGYTF	TGTGCCTGGACCCTTCAGGGGGCGAACTATGGCTACACCTTC
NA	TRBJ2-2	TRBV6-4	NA	CASSGTNTGELFF	TGTGCCAGCAGTGGGACTAACACCGGGGAGCTGTTTTTT
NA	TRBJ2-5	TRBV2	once	CASSEYSGRSETQYF	TGTGCCAGCAGTGAATACTCAGGGAGGTCAGAGACCCAGTACTTC
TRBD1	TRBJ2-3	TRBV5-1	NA	CASRTGQGIDTQYF	TGCGCCAGCAGAACAGGACAGGGTATAGATACGCAGTATTTT
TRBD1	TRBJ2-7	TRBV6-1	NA	CASSDRQGAREQYF	TGTGCCAGCAGTGATAGACAGGGGGCGCGTGAGCAGTACTTC
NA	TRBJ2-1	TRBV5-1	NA	CASSLELATYNEQFF	TGCGCCAGCAGCTTGGAACTAGCCACCTACAATGAGCAGTTCTTC
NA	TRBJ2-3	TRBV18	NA	CASSPLGGNTDTQYF	TGTGCCAGCTCACCGCTTGGGGGGAACACAGATACGCAGTATTTT
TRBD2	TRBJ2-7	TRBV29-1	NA	CSVGTMFYEQYF	TGCAGCGTCGGGACTATGTTCTACGAGCAGTACTTC
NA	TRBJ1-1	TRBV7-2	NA	CASSKTGGDTEAFF	TGTGCCAGCTCCAAGACTGGGGGGGACACTGAAGCTTTCTTT
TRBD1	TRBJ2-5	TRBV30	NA	CAWSGRQGAVETQYF	TGTGCCTGGAGTGGCCGACAGGGGGCGGTGGAGACCCAGTACTTC
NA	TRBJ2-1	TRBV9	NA	CAGARGGESYNEQFF	TGTGCCGGGGCCCGAGGAGGGGAGTCCTACAATGAGCAGTTCTTC
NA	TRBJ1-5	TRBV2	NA	CASGAKTGNQPQHF	TGTGCCAGCGGGGCCAAAACAGGTAATCAGCCCCAGCATTTT
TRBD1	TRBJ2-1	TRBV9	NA	CASSSGQGSYNEQFF	TGTGCCAGCAGCTCTGGACAGGGCTCCTACAATGAGCAGTTCTTC
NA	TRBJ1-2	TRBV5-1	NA	CASSSGRGANYGYTF	TGCGCCAGCAGCTCCGGCCGGGGTGCGAACTATGGCTACACCTTC
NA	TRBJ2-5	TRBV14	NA	CASSQARGKETQYF	TGTGCCAGCAGCCAAGCGCGGGGAAAAGAGACCCAGTACTTC
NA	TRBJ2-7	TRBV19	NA	CASSITTQRDEQYF	TGTGCCAGTAGTATTACGACACAGAGGGACGAGCAGTACTTC
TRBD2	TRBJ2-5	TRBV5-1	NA	CASSLEASGLQKTQYF	TGCGCCAGCAGCTTGGAGGCTAGCGGGCTCCAAAAGACCCAGTACTTC
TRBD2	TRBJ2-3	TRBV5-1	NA	CASSLGASGYSTDTQYF	TGCGCCAGCAGCTTGGGGGCTAGCGGGTATAGCACAGATACGCAGTATTTT
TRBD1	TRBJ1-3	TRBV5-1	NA	CASSPGQASGNTIYF	TGCGCCAGCAGCCCAGGACAGGCCTCTGGAAACACCATATATTTT
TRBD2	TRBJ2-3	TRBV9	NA	CASSSGLANTDTQYF	TGTGCCAGCAGCTCGGGACTAGCAAACACAGATACGCAGTATTTT
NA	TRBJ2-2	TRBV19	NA	CASSIDSMTGGELFF	TGTGCCAGTAGTATAGACTCGATGACAGGCGGGGAGCTGTTTTTT
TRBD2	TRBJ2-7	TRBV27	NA	CASSSQLAGVYEQYF	TGTGCCAGCAGTTCCCAACTAGCGGGGGTTTACGAGCAGTACTTC
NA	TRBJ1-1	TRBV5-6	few	CASSHPIAGMNTEAFF	TGTGCCAGCAGCCACCCGATTGCGGGAATGAACACTGAAGCTTTCTTT
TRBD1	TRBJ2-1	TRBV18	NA	CASSPQGTANSYNEQFF	TGTGCCAGCTCACCTCAAGGGACAGCCAACTCCTACAATGAGCAGTTCTTC
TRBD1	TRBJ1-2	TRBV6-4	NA	CASSDSAGGADGYTF	TGTGCCAGCAGTGACTCGGCAGGGGGCGCGGATGGCTACACCTTC
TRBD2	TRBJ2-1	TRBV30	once	CAWMGLAESSSYNEQFF	TGTGCCTGGATGGGACTAGCGGAATCAAGCTCCTACAATGAGCAGTTCTTC
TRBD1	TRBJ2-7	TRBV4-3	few	CASSQLRGYEQYF	TGCGCCAGCAGCCAACTCAGGGGGTACGAGCAGTACTTC
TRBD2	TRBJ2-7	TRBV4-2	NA	CASSQVRSGGALEQYF	TGTGCCAGCAGCCAGGTCCGTAGCGGGGGGGCCCTCGAGCAGTACTTC